These 22 T cell receptor beta chains were all obtained from the same sample, sequenced in a study of response to subunit inactivated influenza vaccine. TCRdb ran MiXCR on the RT-PCR reads and lists one entry per CDR3 protein. The sample gives roughly 170,000 distinct CDR3 sequences, 7.5% to 10% of which show up once; approximately 10% is in the top ten. This sample comprised non-naive T cells sorted from PBMCs, obtained on the day of vaccination. The receptors shown here come from a man between 45 and 60 years old who received an inactivated influenza vaccine.

The gene calls are TRBV24-1 and TRBJ2-2; D uncertain. Germline CDR1 and CDR2: KGHDR and SFDVKD. The CDR3 consists of 12 residues. The germline V and J ends were trimmed by 4 bases and 4 bases, with 3 bases remaining between them. CDR3 DNA sequence: TGTGCCACCAGTGAGTTCACCGGGGAGCTGTTTTTT. Translating gives CATSEFTGELFF.

The chain has TRBV5-1 and TRBJ1-2; TRBD1 matches at 8 bases. The CDR3 is made up of 15 amino acids. CDR1 SGHRS and CDR2 YFSETQ come from the germline V gene. V lost 4 bases to trimming and J lost 4 bases; unmatched junction nucleotides: 9. CDR3 in DNA: TGCGCCAGCAGCGTTTACCAGGGGGCCGGCTATGGCTACACCTTC. Translated, it gives CASSVYQGAGYGYTF.

This clonotype was recorded a few times. The chain employs TRBV4-3 and TRBJ2-1; TRBD2 aligns across 8 bases. Per the germline V gene, CDR1 is LGHNA and CDR2 is YSLEER. The CDR3 loop spans 17 amino acids. V lost 0 bases, J lost 3 bases, and 7 bases stayed unmatched. The DNA for the CDR3 is TGCGCCAGCAGCCAAGATCTCGCTAGCGGGCACTACAATGAGCAGTTCTTC. This codes for CASSQDLASGHYNEQFF.

The chain links TRBV20-1 to TRBJ2-5; TRBD2 matches 13 bases. Germline V CDR1 and CDR2: DFQATT, SNEGSKA (reference sequence). The junction had 10 bases not matched to a gene; V was cut back by 1 base and J by 8 bases. The CDR3 is 16 residues long. In DNA form, the CDR3 reads TGCAGTGCTAGAGGGGAAAGGACTAGCGGGAGTCGAACCCAGTACTTC. Amino acid sequence: CSARGERTSGSRTQYF.

This clonotype has more than one count but fewer than ten. V usage is TRBV5-1 and J usage is TRBJ2-2; TRBD2 matches at 7 bases. The CDR3 has 15 amino acids. V shed 6 bases, J shed 4 bases, and the junction held 9 bases outside the gene matches. Per germline, CDR1 SGHRS and CDR2 YFSETQ. CDR3 protein: CASNSGRGTTGELFF. The CDR3 DNA reads TGCGCCAGCAACTCGGGGCGGGGGACCACCGGGGAGCTGTTTTTT.

This clonotype was recorded at least ten times. V gene TRBV6-2 or TRBV6-3 combines with J gene TRBJ2-5; no clear D. CDR3 size: 15 residues. Trimming took off 2 bases at V and 1 base at J, with 11 bases between the two ends. Germline CDR1 is MNHEY and CDR2 is SVGEGT. CDR3 residues: CASSYPASSQETQYF. The CDR3 DNA reads TGTGCCAGCAGTTACCCCGCCAGCTCCCAAGAGACCCAGTACTTC.

This clonotype has a handful of counts. The CDR3 is CASVLEWTQYF. The DNA for the CDR3 is TGTGCCAGCGTGCTCGAATGGACCCAGTACTTC. The chain has TRBV7-9 and TRBJ2-5, with unresolved D. This CDR3 is 11 amino acids long. Trimming left V 8 bases short and J 7 bases short, with 11 bases between. Germline CDR1 is SEHNR and CDR2 is FQNEAQ (reference sequence). The full variable domain, its missing parts supplied by reference TRBV7-9 and TRBJ2-5, is DTGVSQNPRHKITKRGQNVTFRCDPISEHNRLYWYRQTLGQGPEFLTYFQNEAQLEKSRLLSDRFSAERPKGSFSTLEIQRTEQGDSAMYLCASVLEWTQYFGPGTRLLVL.

At least ten counts were recorded for this clonotype. The chain combines TRBV5-1 with TRBJ2-1; possible D gene TRBD2, 5 bases. The CDR3 is 16 residues long. The V end was cut by 2 bases, the J end by 0 bases, with 12 bases between. Germline V lookup: CDR1 SGHRS, CDR2 YFSETQ. The CDR3 protein is CASSLRTQSSYNEQFF. DNA of the CDR3: TGCGCCAGCAGCTTACGGACTCAAAGCTCCTACAATGAGCAGTTCTTC.

This clonotype has just a few counts. The J gene is TRBJ2-3, the V gene TRBV28; maybe TRBD2 (6 bases). The CDR3 is 17 amino acids. The V end was cut by 3 bases, the J end by 3 bases, with 19 bases between. Germline-derived CDR1 and CDR2 are MDHEN and SYDVKM. The CDR3 coding sequence is TGTGCCAGCAGTTTGTTTTCTGGGGCGGGGACTACAGATACGCAGTATTTT. Translation gives CASSLFSGAGTTDTQYF.

V usage is TRBV13 and J usage is TRBJ2-5, with a tentative D call TRBD2 (5 bases). CDR1 and CDR2 (germline): PRHDT, FYEKMQ (reference sequence). The ends were cut back, 5 bases at V and 5 bases at J, with 12 bases in the middle. This CDR3 spans 13 amino acids. This CDR3 reads CASSPAGVETQYF. The DNA of the CDR3 is TGTGCCAGCAGCCCTGCCGGGGTGGAGACCCAGTACTTC.

This clonotype showed up just a few times. CDR3: CASSYQRERYEQYF. The CDR3 nucleotides are TGTGCCAGCAGTTACCAACGGGAGCGCTACGAGCAGTACTTC. The V call is TRBV6-5, the J call TRBJ2-7; TRBD2 might be the D (6 bases). The length of the CDR3 is 14 residues. CDR1 is MNHEY and CDR2 is SVGAGI in the germline V gene. With 2 bases removed from V and 3 bases from J, the gap between germline ends came to 11 bases.

The chain employs TRBV7-3 and TRBJ2-4, with 13 bases fitting TRBD2. Germline V lookup: CDR1 SGHTA, CDR2 FQGTGA. The CDR3 covers 19 residues. The CDR3 nucleotides are TGTACCATCAGCTCGCCCTGGACTAGCGGGAGTTTGGGCAAAAACATTCAGTACTTC. Residues: CTISSPWTSGSLGKNIQYF.

This clonotype was counted ten times or more. CDR3 sequence: CASSKGQDPFIQYF. CDR3 nucleotide sequence: TGTGCCAGCAGCAAAGGCCAGGATCCGTTTATTCAGTACTTC. The J gene is TRBJ2-7, the V gene TRBV7-2; D remains unclear. The germline CDR1 and CDR2 sequences are SGHTA and FQGNSA. The V end was cut by 5 bases, the J end by 10 bases, with 21 bases between. The CDR3 is 14 residues long. The full variable domain, with the rest looked up from reference TRBV7-2 and TRBJ2-7, is GAGVSQSPSNKVTEKGKDVELRCDPISGHTALYWYRQSLGQGLEFLIYFQGNSAPDKSGLPSDRFSAERTGGSVSTLTIQRTQQEDSAVYLCASSKGQDPFIQYFGPGTRLTVT.

The rearrangement links TRBV5-1 to TRBJ2-2; 9 bases agree with TRBD1. This CDR3 has 15 residues. Unmatched junction bases numbered 7, after V lost 4 bases and J lost 6 bases. Per the germline V gene, CDR1 is SGHRS and CDR2 is YFSETQ. Here the CDR3 DNA reads TGCGCCAGCAGCCTTTCGGGACAGGGACCCGGGGAGCTGTTTTTT. Protein product: CASSLSGQGPGELFF.

This clonotype was counted ten times or more. J is TRBJ2-4 and V is TRBV4-2; 9 nucleotides align to TRBD2. Germline V gene data show CDR1 as LGHNA and CDR2 as YNFKEQ. The junction had 7 bases not matched to a gene; V was cut back by 0 bases and J by 7 bases. This CDR3 region has 16 residues. This CDR3 is CASSQEGLAGRNIQYF. The CDR3 nucleotides read TGTGCCAGCAGCCAAGAGGGCCTAGCGGGACGGAACATTCAGTACTTC.

This clonotype was detected a few times. The chain combines TRBV6-2 or TRBV6-3 with TRBJ1-5; D gene unclear. With 6 bases removed from V and 7 bases from J, the gap between germline ends came to 10 bases. CDR3 length equals 12 residues. Germline lookup yields CDR1 MNHEY and CDR2 SVGEGT. The CDR3 sequence is CASSRLEQPQHF. The CDR3 bases are TGTGCCAGCAGCCGCCTGGAACAGCCCCAGCATTTT.

This clonotype was seen ten or more times. This chain uses TRBV10-3 with TRBJ2-7; 9 nucleotides line up with TRBD1. Germline CDR1 ENHRY, CDR2 SYGVKD. V lost 8 bases, J lost 1 base, and 9 bases stayed unmatched. The CDR3 covers 15 residues. The CDR3 region has the DNA TGTGCCATCGGTACAGGGGGCGTACGGTCCTACGAGCAGTACTTC. It yields the protein CAIGTGGVRSYEQYF.

The V gene is TRBV5-1, the J gene TRBJ2-7, with TRBD1 matching 9 bases. The germline V gene has CDR1 SGHRS and CDR2 YFSETQ. This CDR3 spans 15 amino acids. Trimming removed 4 bases from V and 7 bases from J; junction bases left unmatched: 12. In DNA form, the CDR3 reads TGCGCCAGCAGCCAACAGGGGGCGTCACTAGGGGAGCAGTACTTC. This translates into CASSQQGASLGEQYF.

This chain connects TRBV18 to TRBJ2-5; 7 bases match TRBD2. V was clipped by 1 base and J by 4 bases; unmatched bases: 3. Germline CDR1 and CDR2: KGHSH and LQKENI. This CDR3 is 14 amino acids long. This CDR3 reads CASSPRGGRETQYF. In DNA, the CDR3 is TGTGCCAGCTCACCACGGGGGGGGAGAGAGACCCAGTACTTC.

This clonotype was counted a few times. This rearrangement joins TRBV6-5 to TRBJ2-2, with TRBD1 identical over 10 bases. The CDR3 runs 15 residues. The trim removed 7 bases at V and 5 bases at J, leaving 7 bases unmatched. Germline values: CDR1 MNHEY, CDR2 SVGAGI. The CDR3 protein is CASIIDRGPTGELFF. The CDR3 DNA reads as TGTGCCAGCATTATCGACAGGGGGCCGACCGGGGAGCTGTTTTTT.

This clonotype showed up many times. V and J are TRBV5-6 and TRBJ2-3; D is unclear. Germline CDR1 SGHDT, CDR2 YYEEEE. The CDR3 length is 13 residues. The ends were cut back, 4 bases at V and 2 bases at J, with 8 bases in the middle. In nucleotides, the CDR3 is TGTGCCAGCAGCACCTGGAACACAGATACGCAGTATTTT. Translated, it gives CASSTWNTDTQYF.

This clonotype occurred many times. The chain has TRBV5-1 and TRBJ2-7; 7 bases align to TRBD2. Germline V gives CDR1 SGHRS, CDR2 YFSETQ. This CDR3 is 15 amino acids long. The trim removed 1 base at V and 7 bases at J, leaving 11 bases unmatched. CDR3 region: CASSLYPGTTQEQYF. The CDR3 DNA reads as TGCGCCAGCAGCTTGTATCCGGGGACTACGCAAGAGCAGTACTTC.